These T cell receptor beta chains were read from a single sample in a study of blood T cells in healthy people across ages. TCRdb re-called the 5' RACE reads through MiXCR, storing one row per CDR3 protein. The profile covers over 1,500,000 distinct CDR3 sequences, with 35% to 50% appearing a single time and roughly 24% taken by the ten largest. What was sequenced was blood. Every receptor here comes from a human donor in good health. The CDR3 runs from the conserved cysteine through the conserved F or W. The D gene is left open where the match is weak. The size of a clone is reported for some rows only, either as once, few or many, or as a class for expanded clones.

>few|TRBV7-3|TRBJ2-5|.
TGTGCCAGCAGCCTCCGGGCCGGACAAGAGACCCAGTACTTC
CASSLRAGQETQYF
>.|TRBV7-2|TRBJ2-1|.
TGTGCCAGCAGCTTCTCGACTAGACTCGACTACAATGAGCAGTTCTTC
CASSFSTRLDYNEQFF
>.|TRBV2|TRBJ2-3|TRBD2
TGTGCCAGCAGCGGAGAGGCCCTAGCGGGGGCGGACGGGGATACGCAGTATTTT
CASSGEALAGADGDTQYF
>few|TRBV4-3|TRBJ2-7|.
TGCGCCAGCAGCCGGGGCACCGGTCGGGGCGAGCAGTACTTC
CASSRGTGRGEQYF
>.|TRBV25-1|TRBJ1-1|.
TGTGCCAGCAGACCTACTAGGGGGGATCCTAAACCGGGAGGGTGGAACACTGAAGCTTTCTTT
CASRPTRGDPKPGGWNTEAFF
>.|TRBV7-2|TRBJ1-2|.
TGTGCCAGCAGCTTAGTGGCCCACCCTGGAGATGGTGGCTACACCTTC
CASSLVAHPGDGGYTF
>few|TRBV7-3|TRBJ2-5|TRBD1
TGTGCCAGCAGCTTAAACAGGGGGCGGCAAGAGACCCAGTACTTC
CASSLNRGRQETQYF
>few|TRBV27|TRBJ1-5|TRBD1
TGTGCCAGCAGGGCGACAGGGCGAAATCAGCCCCAGCATTTT
CASRATGRNQPQHF
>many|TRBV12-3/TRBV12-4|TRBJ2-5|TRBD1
TGTGCCAGCAGAAACAGGGGTGAGACCCAGTACTTC
CASRNRGETQYF
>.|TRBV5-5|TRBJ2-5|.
TGTGCCAGCAGCCGCCGGGGGGCTCCGTACCAAGAGACCCAGTACTTC
CASSRRGAPYQETQYF
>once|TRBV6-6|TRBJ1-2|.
TGTGCCAGCAGTTGGGGCTTACAATATGGCTACACCTTC
CASSWGLQYGYTF
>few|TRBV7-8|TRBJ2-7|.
TGTGCCAGCAGCTTAGTGCGATTTCCCCTCAACGAGCAGTACTTC
CASSLVRFPLNEQYF
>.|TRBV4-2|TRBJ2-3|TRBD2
TGTGCCAGCAGCCAAGATCTAGCGGGGGGGCATCTGGAAACGCAGTATTTT
CASSQDLAGGHLETQYF
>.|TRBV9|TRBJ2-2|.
TGTGCCAGCAGCGTAGCGGTAGGAGATCCGAACACCGGGGAGCTGTTTTTT
CASSVAVGDPNTGELFF
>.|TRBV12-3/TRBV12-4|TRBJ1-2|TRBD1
TGTGCCAGCAGCTTTTTGACAGGGGATGGTGGCTACACCTTC
CASSFLTGDGGYTF
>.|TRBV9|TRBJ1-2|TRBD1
TGTGCCAGCTCGGGGACAGGGGCCATCTATGGCTACACCTTC
CASSGTGAIYGYTF
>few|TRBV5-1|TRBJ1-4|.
TGCGCCAGCAGCTTGCGGGGGCCTAATGAAAAACTGTTTTTT
CASSLRGPNEKLFF
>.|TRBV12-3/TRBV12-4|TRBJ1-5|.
TGTGCCAGCAGTTTAATGCGGGATCAGCCCCAGCATTTT
CASSLMRDQPQHF
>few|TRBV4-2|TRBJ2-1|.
TGTGCCAGCAGCCAAGATACGCTGCTGAGAGCCAATGAGCAGTTCTTC
CASSQDTLLRANEQFF
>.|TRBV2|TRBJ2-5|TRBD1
TGTGCCAGCAGCCAGGACAGGTCCGAGGAGACCCAGTACTTC
CASSQDRSEETQYF
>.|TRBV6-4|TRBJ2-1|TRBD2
TGTGCCAGCAGTGACTCGGTGGGGGGGGACCTTCTTGAGCAGTTCTTC
CASSDSVGGDLLEQFF
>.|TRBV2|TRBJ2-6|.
TGTGCCAGCAGGAAGGACACGTACTCTGGGGCCAACGTCCTGACTTTC
CASRKDTYSGANVLTF
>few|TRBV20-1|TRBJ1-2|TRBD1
TGCAGTGCTATGGACAGGCGGGATAACTATGGCTACACCTTC
CSAMDRRDNYGYTF
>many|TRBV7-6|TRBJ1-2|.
TGTGCCAGCAGCTCGACTCGACAGGCATCAGGCTACACCTTC
CASSSTRQASGYTF
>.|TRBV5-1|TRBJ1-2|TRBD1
TGCGCCAGCAGCGAGGACAGGGGAGGAAGGGGCTACACCTTC
CASSEDRGGRGYTF
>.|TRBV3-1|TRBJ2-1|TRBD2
TGTGCCAGCAGCCCCAAACCACAACTAGCGGACGGTCATGAGCAGTTCTTC
CASSPKPQLADGHEQFF
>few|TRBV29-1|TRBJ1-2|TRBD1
TGCAGCGCGGACAGGGAAGGGGGCGGCTACACCTTC
CSADREGGGYTF
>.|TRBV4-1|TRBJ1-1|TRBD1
TGCGCCAGCAGCCAAACCGAGGGGGCTTTCGCTGAAGCTTTCTTT
CASSQTEGAFAEAFF
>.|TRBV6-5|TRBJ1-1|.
TGTGCCAGCAGTTACAACGAGAACACTGAAGCTTTCTTT
CASSYNENTEAFF
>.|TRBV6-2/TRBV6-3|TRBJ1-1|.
TGTGCCAGCAGCCAAGGAGCAGTCGCAGCTTTCTTT
CASSQGAVAAFF
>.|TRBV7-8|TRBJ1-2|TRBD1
TGTGCCAGCAGCTTAGCCTCTACAGGGGAAGATTATGGCTACACCTTC
CASSLASTGEDYGYTF
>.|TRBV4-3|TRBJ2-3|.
TGCGCCAGCAGCCAAGATGTCTTGGGGACCATCACAGATACGCAGTATTTT
CASSQDVLGTITDTQYF
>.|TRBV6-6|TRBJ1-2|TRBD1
TGTGCCAGCAGTTACCTACAGGGGGAAGGCTACACCTTC
CASSYLQGEGYTF
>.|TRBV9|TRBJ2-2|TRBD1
TGTGCCAGCAGCGTCAGGACAGGCGCGAACACCGGGGAGCTGTTTTTT
CASSVRTGANTGELFF
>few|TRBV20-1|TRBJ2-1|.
TGCAGTGCTGGGGTGGCGGGGACGGTGAATGAGCAGTTCTTC
CSAGVAGTVNEQFF
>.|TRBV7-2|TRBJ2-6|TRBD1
TGTGCCAGCAGCTTAGGCCCGGGACAGGGGTCTGGGGCCAACGTCCTGACTTTC
CASSLGPGQGSGANVLTF
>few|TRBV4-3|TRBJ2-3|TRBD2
TGCGCCAGCAGCCAAGAACGTAGGTTAGCGGGGGTGTATTTT
CASSQERRLAGVYF
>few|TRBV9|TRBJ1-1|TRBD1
TGTGCCAGCAGCGCCCCGGGACAGGGGGCTTGGGGTGAAGCTTTCTTT
CASSAPGQGAWGEAFF
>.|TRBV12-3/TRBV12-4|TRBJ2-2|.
TGTGCCAGCAGTGAACCCCAGGTCACCGGGGAGCTGTTTTTT
CASSEPQVTGELFF
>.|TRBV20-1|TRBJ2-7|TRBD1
TGCAGTGCCTTGAGAGGGACAGTCCTTCCCGAGCAGTACTTC
CSALRGTVLPEQYF
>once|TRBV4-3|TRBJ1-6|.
TGCGCCAGCAGCCAAGGAACAGATTTAAGTTCACCCCTCCACTTT
CASSQGTDLSSPLHF
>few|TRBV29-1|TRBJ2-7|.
TGCAGCGTTATGACGGCACCCTACGAGCAGTACTTC
CSVMTAPYEQYF
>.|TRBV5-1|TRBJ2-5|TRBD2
TGCGCCAGCAGCATAAGCGGGGCCCTCCTCTCAGAGACCCAGTACTTC
CASSISGALLSETQYF
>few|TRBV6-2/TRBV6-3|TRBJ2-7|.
TGTGCCAGCAAAGGGGATGGACGTATGGGCGAGCAGTACTTC
CASKGDGRMGEQYF
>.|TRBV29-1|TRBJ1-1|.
TGCAGCTCGGCGGGGAACACTGAAGCTTTCTTT
CSSAGNTEAFF
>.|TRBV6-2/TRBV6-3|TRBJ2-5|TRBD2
TGTGCCAGCAGCTTGTCAGCGGGGGGGCCGTTTGAGACCCAGTACTTC
CASSLSAGGPFETQYF
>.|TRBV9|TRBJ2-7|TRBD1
TGTGCCAGCAGCGCTTCCGGGACAGAATCCGGCGAGCAGTACTTC
CASSASGTESGEQYF
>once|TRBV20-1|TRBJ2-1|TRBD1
TGCAGTGCCCTCAGAAGGACAGGGAGTAGCGATGAGCAGTTCTTC
CSALRRTGSSDEQFF
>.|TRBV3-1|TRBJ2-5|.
TGTGCCAGCAGCCAAGATCTAGAAGAGACCCGGTACTTC
CASSQDLEETRYF
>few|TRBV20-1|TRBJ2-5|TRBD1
TGCAGTGCGGCCCTTAGGGGGCTGGAGACCCAGTACTTC
CSAALRGLETQYF
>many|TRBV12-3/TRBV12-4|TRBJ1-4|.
TGTGCCAGCAGTTTAGGACAGGTTAATGAAAAACTGTTTTTT
CASSLGQVNEKLFF
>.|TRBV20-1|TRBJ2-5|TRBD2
TGCAGTGCCCCGGTAGCGGGGCTACAAGAGACCCAGTACTTC
CSAPVAGLQETQYF
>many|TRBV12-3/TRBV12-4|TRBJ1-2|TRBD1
TGTGCCAGCAGCCATCCGGAGTGGGACAGCCAAATTAACTATGGCTACACCTTC
CASSHPEWDSQINYGYTF
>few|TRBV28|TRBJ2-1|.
TGTGCCAGCAGCCCAAATCCCCCAGTGAGAAATGAGCAGTTCTTC
CASSPNPPVRNEQFF